These 21 T cell receptor beta chains came from one sample sequenced in a study of T cell responses to AZD1222 COVID-19 vaccine (dated by TCRdb to the early 2020s). The library was prepared using the immunoSEQ multiplex PCR assay. TCRdb carries this immuneACCESS record with in-frame sequences only. Its versions omit some clonotypes, under half of them owing to an unresolved V gene in the studies checked, with the rest unexplained. Counted in this sample were some 47,000 clones; over 80% of them appeared once. Jointly, the top ten make up over 40% of the sample. Read against the paper, the sample's time point label means: baseline before first vaccination. The starting material was peripheral blood, obtained on day 0 of AZD1222 vaccination. Receptors were obtained from an adult in good health.

This chain joins TRBV5-1 and TRBJ1-4; D is unclear. Germline CDR1 SGHRS, CDR2 YFSETQ. Trimming stripped 0 bases from V and 2 bases from J, with 5 bases between. This CDR3 contains 14 residues. This CDR3 is CASSLGSTNEKLFF. DNA for the CDR3: TGCGCCAGCAGCTTGGGATCCACTAATGAAAAACTGTTTTTT.

The rearrangement joins TRBV6-6 to TRBJ2-2; D not resolved. V lost 5 bases and J lost 1, with 8 bases in between. From germline, CDR1 is MNHNY and CDR2 SVGAGI (reference sequence). CDR3 length equals 14 residues. The CDR3 DNA reads as TGTGCCAGCAGTCGGACGGAGAACACCGGGGAGCTGTTTTTT. Its protein is CASSRTENTGELFF.

V gene TRBV3-1 (or the pseudogene TRBV3-2) combines with J gene TRBJ1-5; possibly TRBD1 for D (5 bases). Trimming removed 4 bases at V and 4 bases at J, with 11 bases between. The length of the CDR3 is 14 residues. Germline CDR1 LGHDT, CDR2 YNNKEL (reference sequence). This chain's CDR3 is CASSPGRGNQPQHF. CDR3 sequence (DNA): TGTGCCAGCAGCCCAGGGCGGGGGAATCAGCCCCAGCATTTT.

This chain uses TRBV19 with TRBJ2-7, with 10 bases that match TRBD1. V was pared by 6 bases and J by 12 bases, with 11 bases of the junction left unmatched. Germline CDR1 LNHDA, CDR2 SQIVND (reference sequence). This CDR3 contains 13 residues. The CDR3 sequence is CASRDDRQGALYF. The CDR3 bases are TGTGCCAGTAGAGATGATAGACAGGGGGCTCTGTACTTC.

V usage is TRBV11-2 and J usage is TRBJ2-1; unclear D gene. The CDR3 has 12 amino acids. V was trimmed by 5 bases and J by 10 bases, leaving 12 bases between them. Germline CDR1 SGHAT, CDR2 FQNNGV. The chain's CDR3 is CASSPSDREQFF. CDR3 sequence (DNA): TGTGCCAGCAGCCCATCCGATCGCGAGCAGTTCTTC.

V usage is TRBV5-1 and J usage is TRBJ2-2; 9 bases fit TRBD1. The CDR3 spans 16 residues. Germline CDR1 is SGHRS and CDR2 is YFSETQ. The V segment lost 4 bases and the J segment 2 bases; nucleotides outside the gene matches: 6. CDR3 DNA: TGCGCCAGCAGCCCGGGGACAGGGAGCAACACCGGGGAGCTGTTTTTT. It is translated as CASSPGTGSNTGELFF.

The gene calls are TRBV12-3 or TRBV12-4 and TRBJ1-1; D remains unclear. This CDR3 has 13 amino acids. V was pared by 3 bases and J by 4 bases, with 9 bases between. CDR3 DNA: TGTGCCAGCAGTTTCGCTGAGGGCACTGAAGCTTTCTTT. Residues: CASSFAEGTEAFF.

The CDR3 DNA follows: TGCGCCAGCAGCTTGGAATCGAATCTCTATGGCTACACCTTC. Translation gives CASSLESNLYGYTF. This sequence joins TRBV5-1 and TRBJ1-2, with D unresolved. This CDR3 is 14 amino acids long. Germline values: CDR1 SGHRS, CDR2 YFSETQ. The V and J ends lost 0 bases and 4 bases respectively, with 10 bases between them. Using reference TRBV5-1 and TRBJ1-2 for the parts outside the CDR3, the full variable domain is KAGVTQTPRYLIKTRGQQVTLSCSPISGHRSVSWYQQTPGQGLQFLFEYFSETQRNKGNFPGRFSGRQFSNSRSEMNVSTLELGDSALYLCASSLESNLYGYTFGSGTRLTVV.

V gene TRBV19 combines with J gene TRBJ1-5; unclear D gene. Germline CDR1 reads LNHDA; CDR2 reads SQIVND (reference sequence). The ends were cut back, 5 bases at V and 0 bases at J, with 11 bases in the middle. CDR3 length equals 15 residues. CDR3 residues: CASSDLGDSNQPQHF. CDR3 sequence (DNA): TGTGCCAGTAGTGACCTCGGGGATAGCAATCAGCCCCAGCATTTT. The full variable domain, in which reference TRBV19 and TRBJ1-5 provide the parts outside the CDR3, is DGGITQSPKYLFRKEGQNVTLSCEQNLNHDAMYWYRQDPGQGLRLIYYSQIVNDFQKGDIAEGYSVSREKKESFPLTVTSAQKNPTAFYLCASSDLGDSNQPQHFGDGTRLSIL.

The chain carries TRBV5-1 and TRBJ2-1; 7 nucleotides agree with TRBD1. J gave up 3 bases and V 4 bases, and 7 bases lay outside the gene matches. Germline CDR1 SGHRS, CDR2 YFSETQ. The CDR3 spans 15 residues. The CDR3 nucleotides are TGCGCCAGCAGCCCTTCTGGGACAGACTACAATGAGCAGTTCTTC. Its protein product is CASSPSGTDYNEQFF.

The sample holds one count of this clone. V gene TRBV14 combines with J gene TRBJ2-7, with 10 bases matching TRBD1. Trimming cost V 4 bases and J 1 base; bases outside gene matches: 1. Germline CDR1 SGHDN, CDR2 FVKESK. This CDR3 spans 14 amino acids. CDR3 in amino acids: CASSRQGASYEQYF. In DNA, the CDR3 is TGTGCCAGCAGCCGACAGGGGGCATCCTACGAGCAGTACTTC.

The V gene is TRBV14, the J gene TRBJ2-3, with D tentatively TRBD2 (5 bases). Trimming pared 0 bases from V and 0 bases from J, leaving 13 bases between. The CDR3 totals 17 residues. The germline V gene has CDR1 SGHDN and CDR2 FVKESK. The CDR3 DNA is TGTGCCAGCAGCCAAGACCATTTGAGCGGTAGCACAGATACGCAGTATTTT. Protein: CASSQDHLSGSTDTQYF.

This clone was observed a single time. The gene calls are TRBV28 and TRBJ2-7; 10 bases map to TRBD2. The CDR3 spans 15 residues. With V trimmed by 2 bases and J by 1 base, 2 bases remained unmatched. CDR1 and CDR2 (germline): MDHEN, SYDVKM. CDR3 loop: CASSLQRGGSYEQYF. CDR3 nucleotide sequence: TGTGCCAGCAGTTTACAGCGGGGGGGGTCCTACGAGCAGTACTTC. Drawing the rest from reference TRBV28 and TRBJ2-7, the complete variable domain is DVKVTQSSRYLVKRTGEKVFLECVQDMDHENMFWYRQDPGLGLRLIYFSYDVKMKEKGDIPEGYSVSREKKERFSLILESASTNQTSMYLCASSLQRGGSYEQYFGPGTRLTVT.

The CDR3 DNA reads TGTGCCAGCAGTTACCGAGAATATTCACCCCTCCACTTT. Encoded protein: CASSYREYSPLHF. The chain recombines TRBV6-5 with TRBJ1-6; D gene ambiguous. V was shortened by 2 bases and J by 8 bases, with 7 bases between the two germline ends. CDR3 size: 13 residues. Germline V CDR1 and CDR2: MNHEY, SVGAGI.

The chain uses TRBV7-8 and TRBJ2-7; TRBD1 or TRBD2 may be the D gene (5 bases each). V gave up 1 base and J gave up 4 bases, with 11 bases separating them. The germline V gene has CDR1 SGHVS and CDR2 FQNEAQ. The CDR3 runs 14 residues. CDR3 sequence (DNA): TGTGCCAGCAGCTTAGTTGTGGGGGAGTACGAGCAGTACTTC. The encoded protein is CASSLVVGEYEQYF.

The genes are TRBV19 and TRBJ1-5, with D possibly matching TRBD1 (5 bases). CDR1 and CDR2 from the germline V gene are LNHDA and SQIVND (reference sequence). V gave up 9 bases and J gave up 2 bases, with 17 bases separating them. This CDR3 spans 15 amino acids. In DNA, the CDR3 is TGTGCCAGCGCAGGGTCCCAAGGAGGCAATCAGCCCCAGCATTTT. Translated, it gives CASAGSQGGNQPQHF.

This rearrangement joins TRBV28 to TRBJ1-5; 11 bases agree with TRBD1. Germline CDR1 is MDHEN and CDR2 is SYDVKM. This CDR3 region has 16 residues. J lost 1 base, V lost 10 bases, and 9 bases had no gene match. DNA of the CDR3: TGTGCCATCCGGGACAGGGGGTTCCGGAGCAATCAGCCCCAGCATTTT. Its protein is CAIRDRGFRSNQPQHF.

The CDR3 region has the DNA TGTGCCAGCAGTGGAGGCCGTATGAACACTGAAGCTTTCTTT. It specifies CASSGGRMNTEAFF. This chain connects TRBV2 to TRBJ1-1; D is uncertain. V was pared by 4 bases and J by 0 bases, with 9 bases between. CDR1 is SNHLY and CDR2 is FYNNEI in the germline V gene. The CDR3 is 14 residues long.

This rearrangement joins TRBV18 to TRBJ1-6; D is ambiguous. The CDR3 runs 13 residues. V was pared by 1 base and J by 8 bases, with 6 bases between. Germline CDR1 is KGHSH and CDR2 is LQKENI. CDR3 DNA sequence: TGTGCCAGCTCACCACGCAAGGATTCACCCCTCCACTTT. It yields the protein CASSPRKDSPLHF.

The DNA of the CDR3 is TGTGCCTGGAGTACTGGACAGGGGGCGAGTCAGCCCCAGCATTTT. This encodes CAWSTGQGASQPQHF. This chain uses TRBV30 with TRBJ1-5, with 11 bases that match TRBD1. The germline V gene has CDR1 GTSNPN and CDR2 SVGIG (reference sequence). V lost 2 bases, J lost 6 bases, and 6 bases stayed unmatched. The CDR3 runs 15 residues.

This clone was counted once. The chain uses TRBV28 and TRBJ1-4; D remains ambiguous. CDR3 length equals 18 residues. The V gene's germline CDR1 is MDHEN and CDR2 SYDVKM. Between the trimmed V and J ends, which lost 3 bases and 2 bases, there was a span of 19 bases. CDR3 sequence reads: CASSFWTDEAHTNEKLFF. The CDR3 nucleotides read TGTGCCAGCAGTTTTTGGACCGACGAGGCCCACACTAATGAAAAACTGTTTTTT.